These 23 T cell receptor beta chains were all obtained from the same sample, sequenced in a study of T cells after yellow fever vaccination. TCRdb re-analysed the 5' RACE reads in MiXCR, keeping a single row per CDR3 protein. The sample yields about 300,000 distinct CDR3 sequences, approximately 8% seen once. The starting material was CD4+ T cells sorted from PBMCs, obtained 5 days after the yellow fever booster vaccination. The receptors here all came from a man aged 18 to 30 who received the YFV17D yellow fever vaccine.

This sequence joins TRBV19 and TRBJ1-2, with TRBD1 matching 9 bases. This CDR3 spans 17 amino acids. From germline, CDR1 is LNHDA and CDR2 SQIVND (reference sequence). Trimming removed 5 bases from V and 5 bases from J; junction bases left unmatched: 15. CDR3 loop: CASSPDRTGTGSYGYTF. The DNA of the CDR3 is TGTGCCAGTAGTCCTGACCGTACCGGGACAGGGTCGTATGGCTACACCTTC.

In its sample, this clonotype was seen a few times. V usage is TRBV6-5 and J usage is TRBJ1-5, with D unresolved. Germline V gives CDR1 MNHEY, CDR2 SVGAGI. The CDR3 is made up of 15 amino acids. Deletions cut 0 bases from V and 3 bases from J, with 9 bases between. As DNA, the CDR3 is TGTGCCAGCAGTTACTCGGCCGGACCCAATCAGCCCCAGCATTTT. Encoded protein: CASSYSAGPNQPQHF.

The CDR3 region has the DNA TGCAGTGCTAGAGATCACGGGACTAGCGGGGGGGGATTCCAAGAGACCCAGTACTTC. Amino acid sequence: CSARDHGTSGGGFQETQYF. V is TRBV20-1 and J is TRBJ2-5; 16 bases are a match to TRBD2. Germline V gene lookup returns CDR1 DFQATT and CDR2 SNEGSKA (reference sequence). CDR3 length: 19 residues. V trimming: 0 bases; J trimming: 1 base; junction bases outside the gene matches: 8.

There are a few counts of this clonotype. The junction does not match germline at one end; this may be a read error. CDR3 sequence: CASSFGLAGSQETQYF. DNA for the CDR3: TGTGCTAGCAGCTTCGGACTAGCGGGGTCACAAGAGACCCAGTACTTC. The chain recombines TRBV7-7 with TRBJ2-5; 12 nucleotides line up with TRBD2. Germline V gene lookup returns CDR1 SSHAT and CDR2 FNYEAQ (reference sequence). There are 16 residues in the CDR3.

This clonotype was picked up many times. The chain joins TRBV28 to TRBJ1-1; 7 bases agree with TRBD1. The V gene end was trimmed by 6 bases and the J gene end by 2 bases; junction bases not matched to a gene: 9. Per the germline V gene, CDR1 is MDHEN and CDR2 is SYDVKM. The CDR3 consists of 15 residues. CDR3 in amino acids: CASRHPDRVNTEAFF. The CDR3 nucleotides are TGTGCCAGCAGGCACCCCGACAGGGTTAACACTGAAGCTTTCTTT.

The gene calls are TRBV7-2 and TRBJ2-5; D may be TRBD2 (6 bases). This CDR3 has 14 residues. V lost 6 bases and J lost 2, with 13 bases in between. Germline CDR1 reads SGHTA; CDR2 reads FQGNSA. For the CDR3, the DNA is TGTGCCAGCAGTCTCATCCGGGAGCAAGAGACCCAGTACTTC. Protein: CASSLIREQETQYF.

This clonotype was seen a handful of times. The chain has TRBV24-1 and TRBJ1-1; D ambiguous. Germline values: CDR1 KGHDR, CDR2 SFDVKD. The CDR3 sequence is 10 residues long. The V end was cut by 5 bases, the J end by 7 bases, with 4 bases between. CDR3 sequence: CATSVIEAFF. The DNA for the CDR3 is TGTGCCACCAGTGTTATTGAAGCTTTCTTT.

This clonotype was counted ten times or more. V gene TRBV29-1 combines with J gene TRBJ2-4; 8 positions match TRBD1. Germline assignment: CDR1 SQVTM and CDR2 ANQGSEA. The CDR3 is made up of 11 amino acids. As DNA, the CDR3 is TGCAGAACAGACAGGGGAAACATTCAGTACTTC. Its protein is CRTDRGNIQYF.

This clonotype came up many times. The chain employs TRBV29-1 and TRBJ1-1; D is perhaps TRBD1 (6 bases). Deletions cut 4 bases from V and 0 bases from J, with 6 bases between. From germline, CDR1 is SQVTM and CDR2 ANQGSEA. The CDR3 extends over 12 amino acids. The DNA of the CDR3 is TGCAGCGTTGGGACAGTGAACACTGAAGCTTTCTTT. Translating gives CSVGTVNTEAFF.

This clonotype was seen ten or more times. The CDR3 DNA is TGTGCCAGCAGTTCCCGGGACTCTGGGGCCAACGTCCTGACTTTC. Amino acids: CASSSRDSGANVLTF. The chain employs TRBV6-6 and TRBJ2-6; tentative D call: TRBD2 (5 bases). Germline V CDR1 and CDR2: MNHNY, SVGAGI (reference sequence). The CDR3 has 15 amino acids. Trimming pared 4 bases from V and 0 bases from J, leaving 7 bases between.

This rearrangement joins TRBV7-2 to TRBJ1-6; TRBD1 might be the D (6 bases). The CDR3 extends over 17 amino acids. CDR1 and CDR2 from the germline V gene are SGHTA and FQGNSA. V was shortened by 3 bases and J by 5 bases, with 17 bases between the two germline ends. CDR3 amino acids: CASSLGSIQGHNSPLHF. Written as DNA, the CDR3 is TGTGCCAGCAGCTTGGGGTCCATACAGGGCCATAATTCACCCCTCCACTTT.

A remark on this clonotype: A much larger clone lies a single base off, so this may be a read error. The chain joins TRBV7-9 to TRBJ2-3; 14 positions match TRBD2. The germline gives CDR1 SEHNR, CDR2 FQNEAQ (reference sequence). The CDR3 covers 16 residues. CDR3 sequence (DNA): TGTGCCAACAGCCGGGGACTAGCGGGGGACACAGATACGCAGTATTTT. It encodes CANSRGLAGDTDTQYF. The full variable domain, in which reference TRBV7-9 and TRBJ2-3 provide the parts outside the CDR3, is DTGVSQNPRHKITKRGQNVTFRCDPISEHNRLYWYRQTLGQGPEFLTYFQNEAQLEKSRLLSDRFSAERPKGSFSTLEIQRTEQGDSAMYLCANSRGLAGDTDTQYFGPGTRLTVL.

The DNA for the CDR3 is TGCGCCAGCAGCTTGCAGGGATCGGACGGGGAGCTGTTTTTT. Its protein is CASSLQGSDGELFF. The chain recombines TRBV5-1 with TRBJ2-2, with D tentatively TRBD1 (5 bases). This CDR3 spans 14 amino acids. Germline V lookup: CDR1 SGHRS, CDR2 YFSETQ. V was cut by 1 base and J by 7 bases, with 11 bases left in between.

The chain employs TRBV18 and TRBJ2-2, with D unclear. Germline assignment: CDR1 KGHSH and CDR2 LQKENI. The CDR3 has 14 amino acids. V lost 10 bases to trimming and J lost 0 bases, with 12 bases between them. Written as DNA, the CDR3 is TGTGCCACCCGCGCCGACGCGAACACCGGGGAGCTGTTTTTT. Amino acids: CATRADANTGELFF.

This chain connects TRBV5-5 to TRBJ2-7; D possibly corresponds to TRBD1 (6 bases). CDR1 and CDR2 from the germline V gene are SGHKS and YYEKEE (reference sequence). The CDR3 has 15 amino acids. V gave up 0 bases and J gave up 9 bases, with 19 bases separating them. The CDR3: CASSLVGGQNLGQYV. The CDR3 DNA is TGTGCCAGCAGCTTGGTCGGTGGACAGAACCTGGGGCAGTACGTC.

This clonotype has at least ten counts. This CDR3 reads CASSPQTGGEAFF. Written as DNA, the CDR3 is TGTGCCAGCAGTCCTCAGACAGGGGGGGAAGCTTTCTTT. The V gene is TRBV12-3 or TRBV12-4, the J gene TRBJ1-1; TRBD1 matches at 9 bases. The CDR3 totals 13 residues. The V gene end was trimmed by 5 bases and the J gene end by 8 bases; junction bases not matched to a gene: 6.

This clonotype showed up just a few times. The chain is built from TRBV9 and TRBJ1-2; no clear D gene. The CDR3 totals 15 residues. With 0 bases removed from V and 2 bases from J, the gap between germline ends came to 11 bases. The germline gives CDR1 SGDLS, CDR2 YYNGEE. The CDR3 DNA is TGTGCCAGCAGCGTAGCTTCAGCCTGGAACTATGGCTACACCTTC. Amino acid sequence: CASSVASAWNYGYTF.

This chain connects TRBV20-1 to TRBJ1-6; no firm D call. This CDR3 spans 12 amino acids. Trimming cost V 6 bases and J 9 bases, with 12 bases left between them. Germline CDR1 is DFQATT and CDR2 is SNEGSKA (reference sequence). CDR3 bases: TGCAGTGCAAAAAGGGAGGGTTCACCCCTCCACTTT. It specifies CSAKREGSPLHF.

This clonotype was seen only a few times. The rearrangement uses TRBV9 and TRBJ2-1; a weak D match, TRBD2 (5 bases). The CDR3 consists of 13 residues. The V gene lost 0 bases and the J gene lost 8 bases, with 9 bases spanning the gap. Germline CDR1 SGDLS, CDR2 YYNGEE. This CDR3 reads CASSVDKRDEQFF. The CDR3 DNA reads as TGTGCCAGCAGCGTAGATAAGAGGGATGAGCAGTTCTTC. The entire variable domain, with the rest obtained from reference TRBV9 and TRBJ2-1, is as follows: DSGVTQTPKHLITATGQRVTLRCSPRSGDLSVYWYQQSLDQGLQFLIQYYNGEERAKGNILERFSAQQFPDLHSELNLSSLELGDSALYFCASSVDKRDEQFFGPGTRLTVL.

V and J are TRBV30 and TRBJ1-1; 7 bases align to TRBD1. With V trimmed by 2 bases and J by 4 bases, 7 bases remained unmatched. The CDR3 extends over 14 amino acids. From germline, CDR1 is GTSNPN and CDR2 SVGIG (reference sequence). CDR3 DNA sequence: TGTGCCTGGAGTTTAACGACAGGGAGCACTGAAGCTTTCTTT. This gives the protein CAWSLTTGSTEAFF.

This clonotype was picked up a small number of times. This chain uses TRBV7-9 with TRBJ1-5; TRBD1 is a possible D gene (5 bases). This CDR3 contains 16 residues. The V gene's germline CDR1 is SEHNR and CDR2 FQNEAQ (reference sequence). Trimming cost V 5 bases and J 0 bases, with 14 bases left between them. Written as DNA, the CDR3 is TGTGCCAGCAGCAAGGCCGGGGGATATAGCAATCAGCCCCAGCATTTT. It yields the protein CASSKAGGYSNQPQHF.

This clonotype was found a few times. V is TRBV7-2 and J is TRBJ2-7; 9 nucleotides match TRBD2. This CDR3 is built from 17 residues. The J segment lost 0 bases and the V segment lost 5 bases, leaving 11 bases of the junction unmatched. From germline, CDR1 is SGHTA and CDR2 FQGNSA. DNA for the CDR3: TGTGCCAGCAGCCCTGCAGCAGCGGGGGGCCTCTCCTACGAGCAGTACGTC. Residues: CASSPAAAGGLSYEQYV.

The chain joins TRBV7-3 to TRBJ2-1; TRBD2 aligns across 7 bases. V lost 1 base, J lost 4 bases, and 4 bases stayed unmatched. The CDR3 runs to 15 residues. The germline V gene encodes CDR1 SGHTA and CDR2 FQGTGA. CDR3 nucleotides: TGTGCCAGCAGCTTAATTGGGGGGGAATACAATGAGCAGTTCTTC. Translation: CASSLIGGEYNEQFF.